These 23 T cell receptor beta chains share one sample of origin, sequenced in a study of cytomegalovirus exposure and HLA in healthy donors. The assay was immunoSEQ multiplex PCR, and TCRdb's table has in-frame clones only and misses some. The sample has 50,000 to 65,000 clones, 95% seen once. The sequencing input was PBMCs. These receptor sequences come from a woman aged 18-30 years in good health and CMV-seropositive.

The V gene is TRBV5-6, the J gene TRBJ2-7; D possibly corresponds to TRBD1 (6 bases). With 2 bases removed from V and 4 bases from J, the gap between germline ends came to 13 bases. Germline V gene lookup returns CDR1 SGHDT and CDR2 YYEEEE. The CDR3 sequence is 14 residues long. The CDR3 DNA is TGTGCCAGCAGCTTTTCCGGGACACCTTACGAGCAGTACTTC. This encodes CASSFSGTPYEQYF. Full variable domain (rest looked up from reference TRBV5-6 and TRBJ2-7): DAGVTQSPTHLIKTRGQQVTLRCSPKSGHDTVSWYQQALGQGPQFIFQYYEEEERQRGNFPDRFSGHQFPNYSSELNVNALLLGDSALYLCASSFSGTPYEQYFGPGTRLTVT.

The rearrangement uses TRBV5-1 and TRBJ2-6, with TRBD2 matching 8 bases. This CDR3 has 17 residues. The V gene end was trimmed by 1 base and the J gene end by 2 bases; junction bases not matched to a gene: 5. Germline V lookup: CDR1 SGHRS, CDR2 YFSETQ. The CDR3 protein is CASSLSPAGAGANVLTF. CDR3 in DNA: TGCGCCAGCAGCTTGAGCCCAGCGGGAGCTGGGGCCAACGTCCTGACTTTC.

The chain couples TRBV10-2 to TRBJ2-2; no clear D. Germline assignment: CDR1 WSHSY and CDR2 SAAADI. V gave up 7 bases and J gave up 1 base, with 10 bases separating them. The CDR3 is 14 amino acids. The CDR3 protein is CASTRQVNTGELFF. The DNA for the CDR3 is TGCGCCAGCACCCGACAAGTGAACACCGGGGAGCTGTTTTTT.

The genes are TRBV30 and TRBJ1-1; D gene unclear. From germline, CDR1 is GTSNPN and CDR2 SVGIG (reference sequence). The CDR3 consists of 14 residues. Trimming pared 0 bases from V and 4 bases from J, leaving 12 bases between. The CDR3 loop reads CAWSVVDGATEAFF. In nucleotides, the CDR3 is TGTGCCTGGAGTGTCGTTGACGGAGCCACTGAAGCTTTCTTT.

The chain carries TRBV28 and TRBJ1-1; possibly TRBD1 for D (5 bases). V lost 2 bases, J lost 9 bases, and 10 bases lay in between. The CDR3 consists of 12 residues. Germline V lookup: CDR1 MDHEN, CDR2 SYDVKM. CDR3 residues: CASSLRQLQAFF. CDR3 nucleotide sequence: TGTGCCAGCAGTTTAAGACAGCTACAAGCTTTCTTT.

This sequence joins TRBV7-2 and TRBJ2-7; 10 bases line up with TRBD2. The V segment lost 0 bases and the J segment 6 bases; nucleotides outside the gene matches: 2. This CDR3 has 14 amino acids. Germline V gene sequence: CDR1 SGHTA, CDR2 FQGNSA. In nucleotides, the CDR3 is TGTGCCAGCAGCTTAGCGCTAGCGGGAGCCGAGCAGTACTTC. The encoded protein is CASSLALAGAEQYF.

V usage is TRBV28 and J usage is TRBJ1-6, with 9 bases identical to TRBD1. J gave up 6 bases and V 4 bases, and 7 bases lay outside the gene matches. Per germline, CDR1 MDHEN and CDR2 SYDVKM. The CDR3 contains 16 residues. CDR3 protein: CASSWGWGQGNSPLHF. In DNA form, the CDR3 reads TGTGCCAGCAGTTGGGGGTGGGGACAGGGTAATTCACCCCTCCACTTT.

The rearrangement uses TRBV5-6 and TRBJ2-7, with D maybe TRBD2 (5 bases). V was cut by 1 base and J by 3 bases, with 14 bases left in between. Per the germline V gene, CDR1 is SGHDT and CDR2 is YYEEEE. The CDR3 has 15 amino acids. The CDR3 DNA sequence: TGTGCCAGCAGCTTGATCCCTAGCATAGTCTACGAGCAGTACTTC. It yields the protein CASSLIPSIVYEQYF.

This chain joins TRBV19 and TRBJ2-7; no reliable D call. Between the trimmed V and J ends, which lost 2 bases and 0 bases, there was a span of 11 bases. The CDR3 totals 15 residues. In germline, CDR1 is LNHDA, CDR2 SQIVND (reference sequence). The chain's CDR3 is CASSIRDMGSYEQYF. CDR3 coding DNA: TGTGCCAGTAGTATACGAGACATGGGCTCCTACGAGCAGTACTTC. Filled out from reference TRBV19 and TRBJ2-7, the complete variable domain reads DGGITQSPKYLFRKEGQNVTLSCEQNLNHDAMYWYRQDPGQGLRLIYYSQIVNDFQKGDIAEGYSVSREKKESFPLTVTSAQKNPTAFYLCASSIRDMGSYEQYFGPGTRLTVT.

This sequence joins TRBV11-3 and TRBJ2-1, with 12 bases lining up with TRBD2. J was trimmed by 7 bases and V by 1 base; bases with no gene match: 14. The CDR3 runs 19 residues. The germline gives CDR1 SGHNT, CDR2 YENEEA. CDR3 protein: CASSLVSTQLAGGRNEQFF. CDR3 bases: TGTGCCAGCAGCTTAGTATCCACCCAACTAGCGGGGGGTAGAAATGAGCAGTTCTTC.

The J gene is TRBJ2-2, the V gene TRBV19; possible D gene TRBD1, 5 bases. Germline lookup yields CDR1 LNHDA and CDR2 SQIVND (reference sequence). Trimming removed 7 bases from V and 4 bases from J, with 7 bases in between. This CDR3 comprises 12 residues. The CDR3 is CASKDSTGELFF. The CDR3 DNA follows: TGTGCCAGTAAAGACAGCACCGGGGAGCTGTTTTTT.

The chain links TRBV28 to TRBJ2-3, with 7 bases that match TRBD1. The germline V gene encodes CDR1 MDHEN and CDR2 SYDVKM. This CDR3 contains 14 residues. V lost 6 bases to trimming and J lost 0 bases; unmatched junction nucleotides: 3. DNA for the CDR3: TGTGCCAGCAGGAGACAGGGAAGCACAGATACGCAGTATTTT. Its protein product is CASRRQGSTDTQYF.

V is TRBV11-2 and J is TRBJ2-2; 10 bases are a match to TRBD1. The CDR3 runs to 15 residues. The germline V gene has CDR1 SGHAT and CDR2 FQNNGV. V lost 3 bases and J lost 5; bases outside the gene matches: 3. The CDR3 protein is CASSFGQGETGELFF. CDR3 DNA sequence: TGTGCCAGCAGCTTTGGACAGGGGGAGACCGGGGAGCTGTTTTTT.

The chain employs TRBV5-6 and TRBJ1-5; TRBD1 agrees at 7 bases. The germline CDR1 and CDR2 sequences are SGHDT and YYEEEE. The V and J ends lost 2 bases and 6 bases, in that order; junction bases with no gene match: 5. The CDR3 length is 14 residues. The CDR3 loop reads CASSFFQGGQPQHF. Here the CDR3 DNA reads TGTGCCAGCAGCTTTTTTCAGGGGGGTCAGCCCCAGCATTTT. Looking up the rest from reference TRBV5-6 and TRBJ1-5 gives the full variable domain: DAGVTQSPTHLIKTRGQQVTLRCSPKSGHDTVSWYQQALGQGPQFIFQYYEEEERQRGNFPDRFSGHQFPNYSSELNVNALLLGDSALYLCASSFFQGGQPQHFGDGTRLSIL.

The rearrangement links TRBV18 to TRBJ2-5; D is perhaps TRBD2 (6 bases). The CDR3 loop spans 14 amino acids. Germline V gives CDR1 KGHSH, CDR2 LQKENI. Trimming cost V 0 bases and J 7 bases, with 12 bases left between them. CDR3 amino acids: CASSPPTAGPTQYF. The CDR3 coding sequence is TGTGCCAGCTCACCACCGACGGCGGGGCCGACCCAGTACTTC.

The V gene is TRBV27, the J gene TRBJ2-1; 10 nucleotides line up with TRBD1. The V gene end was trimmed by 5 bases and the J gene end by 4 bases; junction bases not matched to a gene: 11. The CDR3 has 17 residues. CDR1 and CDR2 (germline): MNHEY, SMNVEV (reference sequence). The CDR3 DNA reads as TGTGCCAGCAGTCCCTTGGGGACAGGGGAATTTTACAATGAGCAGTTCTTC. It is translated as CASSPLGTGEFYNEQFF.

CDR3 sequence: CASILGQGSSYEQYF. The DNA for the CDR3 is TGTGCCAGCATCCTAGGACAGGGTAGCTCCTACGAGCAGTACTTC. V is TRBV6-1 and J is TRBJ2-7; 8 bases line up with TRBD1. Per germline, CDR1 MNHNS and CDR2 SASEGT. CDR3 length equals 15 residues. Trimming removed 7 bases from V and 0 bases from J; junction bases left unmatched: 8.

The chain combines TRBV5-1 with TRBJ2-2; 7 positions agree with TRBD2. V dropped 1 base and J dropped 3; count of bases not matched to a gene: 3. CDR1 SGHRS and CDR2 YFSETQ come from the germline V gene. The CDR3 covers 15 residues. This CDR3 is CASSLTSVDTGELFF. CDR3 nucleotides: TGCGCCAGCAGCTTGACTAGCGTCGACACCGGGGAGCTGTTTTTT.

The chain joins TRBV6-4 to TRBJ1-1, with D possibly TRBD1 on 6 matching bases. There are 14 residues in the CDR3. Germline V gives CDR1 MRHNA, CDR2 SNTAGT. Trimming took 7 bases from V and 3 from J, leaving 15 bases between them. CDR3 coding DNA: TGTGCCAGCACTTCAGCAGGGGTGGACACTGAAGCTTTCTTT. Its translation is CASTSAGVDTEAFF.

The J gene is TRBJ1-3, the V gene TRBV30; 9 bases are shared with TRBD1. V gave up 5 bases and J gave up 6 bases; unmatched junction bases: 5. This CDR3 spans 13 amino acids. The germline CDR1 and CDR2 sequences are GTSNPN and SVGIG (reference sequence). The DNA for the CDR3 is TGTGCCTGGGGACAGGGGAACTTAAACACCATATATTTT. Translating it yields CAWGQGNLNTIYF.

This chain uses TRBV19 with TRBJ1-5; weak D call: TRBD1 (6 bases). The CDR3 covers 16 residues. Germline CDR1 LNHDA, CDR2 SQIVND (reference sequence). V gave up 1 base and J gave up 1 base, with 11 bases separating them. CDR3 protein: CASSIAYQGSNQPQHF. As DNA, the CDR3 is TGTGCCAGTAGTATAGCCTATCAGGGGAGCAATCAGCCCCAGCATTTT.

V is TRBV6-1 and J is TRBJ2-1; possible D gene TRBD2, 5 bases. The V end lost 4 bases, the J end lost 5 bases, and 21 bases lay between the germline ends. In germline, CDR1 is MNHNS, CDR2 SASEGT. The CDR3 totals 17 residues. CDR3 sequence: CASSATRPLPRDNEQFF. CDR3 sequence (DNA): TGTGCCAGCAGTGCAACCCGTCCCCTTCCGAGGGACAATGAGCAGTTCTTC.

The V call is TRBV9, the J call TRBJ2-2; D might be TRBD2 (5 bases). V was shortened by 0 bases and J by 3 bases, with 12 bases between the two germline ends. CDR1 SGDLS and CDR2 YYNGEE come from the germline V gene. The CDR3 has 16 residues. In DNA form, the CDR3 reads TGTGCCAGCAGCGTAGCTACTAGGCCCGACACCGGGGAGCTGTTTTTT. The encoded protein is CASSVATRPDTGELFF.